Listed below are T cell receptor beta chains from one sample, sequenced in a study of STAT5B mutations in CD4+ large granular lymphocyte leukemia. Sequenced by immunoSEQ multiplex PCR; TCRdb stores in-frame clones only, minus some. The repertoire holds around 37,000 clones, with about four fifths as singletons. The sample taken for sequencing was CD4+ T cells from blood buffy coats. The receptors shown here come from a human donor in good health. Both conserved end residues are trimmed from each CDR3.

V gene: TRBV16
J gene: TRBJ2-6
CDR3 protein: ASSNSGTGANVLT

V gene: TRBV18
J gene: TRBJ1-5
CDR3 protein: ASSPVSSNQPQH

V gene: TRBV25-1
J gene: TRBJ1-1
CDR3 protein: ASSTIDRPGGLNTEAF

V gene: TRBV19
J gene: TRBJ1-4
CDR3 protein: ASSTRQGLGEKLF

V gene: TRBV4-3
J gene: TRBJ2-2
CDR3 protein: ASSQGVNLNTGELF

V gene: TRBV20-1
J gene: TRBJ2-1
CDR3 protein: STRGYNEQF

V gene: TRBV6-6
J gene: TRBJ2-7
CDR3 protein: ASSYRSQSYEQY

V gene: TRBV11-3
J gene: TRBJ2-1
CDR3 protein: ASSLDGGHYNEQF

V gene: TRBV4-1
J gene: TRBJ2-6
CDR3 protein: ASSQGLARYSGANVLT

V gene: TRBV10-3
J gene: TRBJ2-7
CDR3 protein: AISLREGADEQY